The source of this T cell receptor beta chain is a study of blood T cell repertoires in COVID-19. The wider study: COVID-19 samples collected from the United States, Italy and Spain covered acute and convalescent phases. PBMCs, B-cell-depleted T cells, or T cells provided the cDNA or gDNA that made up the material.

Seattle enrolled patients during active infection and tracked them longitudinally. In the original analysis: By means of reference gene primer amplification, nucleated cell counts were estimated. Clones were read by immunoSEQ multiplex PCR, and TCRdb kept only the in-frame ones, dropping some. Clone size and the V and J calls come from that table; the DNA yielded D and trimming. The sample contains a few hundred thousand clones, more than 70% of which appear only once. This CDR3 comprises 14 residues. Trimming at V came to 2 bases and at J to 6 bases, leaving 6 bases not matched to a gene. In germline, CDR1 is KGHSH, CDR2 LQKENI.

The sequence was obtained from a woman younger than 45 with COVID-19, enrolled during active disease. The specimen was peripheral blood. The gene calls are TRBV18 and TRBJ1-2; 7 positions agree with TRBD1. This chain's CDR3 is CASSPAGTDDGYTF. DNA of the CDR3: TGTGCCAGCTCACCAGCCGGGACAGACGATGGCTACACCTTC. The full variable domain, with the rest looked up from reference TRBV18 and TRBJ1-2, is NAGVMQNPRHLVRRRGQEARLRCSPMKGHSHVYWYRQLPEEGLKFMVYLQKENIIDESGMPKERFSAEFPKEGPSILRIQQVVRGDSAAYFCASSPAGTDDGYTFGSGTRLTVV.